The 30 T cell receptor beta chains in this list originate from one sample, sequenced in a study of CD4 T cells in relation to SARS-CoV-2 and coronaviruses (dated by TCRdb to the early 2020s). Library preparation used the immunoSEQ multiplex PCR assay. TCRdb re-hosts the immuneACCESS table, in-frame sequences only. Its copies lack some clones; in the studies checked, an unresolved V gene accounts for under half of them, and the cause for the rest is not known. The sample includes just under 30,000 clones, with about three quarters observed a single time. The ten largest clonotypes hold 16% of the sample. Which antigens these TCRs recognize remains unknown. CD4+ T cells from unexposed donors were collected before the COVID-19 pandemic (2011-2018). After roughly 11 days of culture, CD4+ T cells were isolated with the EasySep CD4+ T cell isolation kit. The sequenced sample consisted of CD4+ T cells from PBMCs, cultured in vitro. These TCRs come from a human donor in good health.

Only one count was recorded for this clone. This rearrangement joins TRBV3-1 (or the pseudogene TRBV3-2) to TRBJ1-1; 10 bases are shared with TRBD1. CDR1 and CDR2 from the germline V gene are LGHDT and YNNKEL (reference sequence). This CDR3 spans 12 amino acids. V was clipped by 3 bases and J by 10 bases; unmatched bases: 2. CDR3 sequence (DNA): TGTGCCAGCAGCCAGACAGGGGGCACAGCTTTCTTT. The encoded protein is CASSQTGGTAFF.

The chain's CDR3 is CASSLGSGSFSYTF. CDR3 in DNA: TGCGCCAGCAGCTTGGGTTCAGGGAGTTTCAGCTACACCTTC. This rearrangement joins TRBV5-1 to TRBJ1-2, with D possibly TRBD1 on 5 matching bases. Trimming took 0 bases from V and 9 from J, leaving 15 bases between them. CDR3 length: 14 residues. Germline V gives CDR1 SGHRS, CDR2 YFSETQ. The complete variable domain, with remaining parts taken from reference TRBV5-1 and TRBJ1-2, reads KAGVTQTPRYLIKTRGQQVTLSCSPISGHRSVSWYQQTPGQGLQFLFEYFSETQRNKGNFPGRFSGRQFSNSRSEMNVSTLELGDSALYLCASSLGSGSFSYTFGSGTRLTVV.

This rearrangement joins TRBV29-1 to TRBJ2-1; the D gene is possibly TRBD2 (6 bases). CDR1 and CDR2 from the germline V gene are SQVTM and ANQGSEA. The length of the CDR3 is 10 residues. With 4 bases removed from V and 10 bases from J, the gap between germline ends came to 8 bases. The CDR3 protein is CSVALAEQFF. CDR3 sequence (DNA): TGCAGCGTTGCGCTAGCGGAGCAGTTCTTC.

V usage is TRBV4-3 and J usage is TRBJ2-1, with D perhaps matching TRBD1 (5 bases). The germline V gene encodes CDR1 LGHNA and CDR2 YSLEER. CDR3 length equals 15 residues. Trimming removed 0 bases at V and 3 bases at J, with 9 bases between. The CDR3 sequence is CASSQEGLLYNEQFF. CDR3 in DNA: TGCGCCAGCAGCCAAGAGGGGCTCCTCTACAATGAGCAGTTCTTC.

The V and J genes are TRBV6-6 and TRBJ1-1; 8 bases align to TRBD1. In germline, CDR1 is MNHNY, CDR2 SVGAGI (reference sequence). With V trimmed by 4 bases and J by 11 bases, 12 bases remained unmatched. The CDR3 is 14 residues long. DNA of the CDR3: TGTGCCAGCAGTTCACAGGGGGGACGGGCCTGGGCTTTCTTT. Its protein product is CASSSQGGRAWAFF.

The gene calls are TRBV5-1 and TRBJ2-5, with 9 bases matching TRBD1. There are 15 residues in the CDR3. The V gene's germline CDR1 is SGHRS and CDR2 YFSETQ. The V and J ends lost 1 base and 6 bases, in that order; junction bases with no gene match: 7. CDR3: CASSLRTGDRQTQYF. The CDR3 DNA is TGCGCCAGCAGCTTGCGGACAGGGGATAGGCAGACCCAGTACTTC.

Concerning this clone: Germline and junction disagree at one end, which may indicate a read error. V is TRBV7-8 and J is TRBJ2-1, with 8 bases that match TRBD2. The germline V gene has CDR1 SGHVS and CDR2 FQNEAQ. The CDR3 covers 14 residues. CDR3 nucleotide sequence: TGTGCCAGCAGCACTCGACTAGCGCTGCTCGGAAGGGTCTTC. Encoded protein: CASSTRLALLGRVF.

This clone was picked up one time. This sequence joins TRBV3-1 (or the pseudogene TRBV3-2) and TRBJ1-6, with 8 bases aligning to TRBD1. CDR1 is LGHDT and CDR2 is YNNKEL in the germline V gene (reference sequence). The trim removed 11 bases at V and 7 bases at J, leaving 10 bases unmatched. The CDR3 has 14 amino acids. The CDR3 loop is CACTLGQENSPLHF. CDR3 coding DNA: TGTGCCTGCACCCTGGGACAGGAGAATTCACCCCTCCACTTT.

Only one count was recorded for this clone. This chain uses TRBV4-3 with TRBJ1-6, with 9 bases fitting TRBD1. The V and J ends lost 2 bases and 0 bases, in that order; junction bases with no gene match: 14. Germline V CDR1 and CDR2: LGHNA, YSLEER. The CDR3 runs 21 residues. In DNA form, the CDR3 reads TGCGCCAGCAGCCAAACCCAAGGGACAGGGCATCTTAGCTCCTATAATTCACCCCTCCACTTT. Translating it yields CASSQTQGTGHLSSYNSPLHF.

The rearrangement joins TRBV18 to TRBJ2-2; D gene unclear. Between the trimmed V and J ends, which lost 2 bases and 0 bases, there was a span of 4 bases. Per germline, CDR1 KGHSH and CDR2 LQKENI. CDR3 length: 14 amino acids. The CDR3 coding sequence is TGTGCCAGCTCACCAGTCACGAACACCGGGGAGCTGTTTTTT. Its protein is CASSPVTNTGELFF. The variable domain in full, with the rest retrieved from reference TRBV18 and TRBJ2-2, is NAGVMQNPRHLVRRRGQEARLRCSPMKGHSHVYWYRQLPEEGLKFMVYLQKENIIDESGMPKERFSAEFPKEGPSILRIQQVVRGDSAAYFCASSPVTNTGELFFGEGSRLTVL.

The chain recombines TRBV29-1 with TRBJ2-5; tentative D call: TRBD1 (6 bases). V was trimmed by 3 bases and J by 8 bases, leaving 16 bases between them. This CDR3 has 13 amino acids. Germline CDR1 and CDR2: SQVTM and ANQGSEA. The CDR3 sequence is CSVDRGQSGTQYF. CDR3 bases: TGCAGCGTTGACAGGGGCCAGTCGGGCACCCAGTACTTC.

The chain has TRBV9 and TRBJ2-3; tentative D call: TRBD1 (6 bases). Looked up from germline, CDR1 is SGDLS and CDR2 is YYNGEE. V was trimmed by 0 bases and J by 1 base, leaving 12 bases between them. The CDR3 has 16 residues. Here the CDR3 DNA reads TGTGCCAGCAGCGTAGGTATGGGGGCCGGCACAGATACGCAGTATTTT. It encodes CASSVGMGAGTDTQYF.

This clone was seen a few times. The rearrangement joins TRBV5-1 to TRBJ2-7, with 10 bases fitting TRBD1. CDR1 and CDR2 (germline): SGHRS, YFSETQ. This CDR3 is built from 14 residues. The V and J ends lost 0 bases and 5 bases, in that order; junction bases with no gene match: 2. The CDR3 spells CASSLGDRGDEQYF. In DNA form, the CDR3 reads TGCGCCAGCAGCTTGGGGGACAGGGGCGACGAGCAGTACTTC.

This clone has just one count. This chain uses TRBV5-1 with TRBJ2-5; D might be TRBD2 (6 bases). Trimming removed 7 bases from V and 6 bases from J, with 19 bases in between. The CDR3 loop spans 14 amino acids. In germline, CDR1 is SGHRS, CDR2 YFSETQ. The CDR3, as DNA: TGCGCCAGCCGGGAGCAGTCTGGGGGAAAGACCCAGTACTTC. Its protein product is CASREQSGGKTQYF.

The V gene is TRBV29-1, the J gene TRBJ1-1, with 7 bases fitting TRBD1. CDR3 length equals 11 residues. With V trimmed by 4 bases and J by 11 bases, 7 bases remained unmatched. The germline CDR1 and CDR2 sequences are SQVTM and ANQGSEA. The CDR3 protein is CSVGTGVMAFF. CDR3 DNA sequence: TGCAGCGTTGGAACAGGGGTTATGGCTTTCTTT.

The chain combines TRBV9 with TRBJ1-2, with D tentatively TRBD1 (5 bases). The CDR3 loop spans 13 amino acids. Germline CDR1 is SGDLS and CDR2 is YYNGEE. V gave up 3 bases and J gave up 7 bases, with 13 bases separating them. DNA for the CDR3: TGTGCCAGCAGCGACGGAGGGGTCGCTGGCTACACCTTC. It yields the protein CASSDGGVAGYTF.

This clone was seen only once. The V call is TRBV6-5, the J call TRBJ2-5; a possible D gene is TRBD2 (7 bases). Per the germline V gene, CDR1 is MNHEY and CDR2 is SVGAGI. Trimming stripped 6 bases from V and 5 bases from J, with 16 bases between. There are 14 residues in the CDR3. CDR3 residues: CASRGSGGSETQYF. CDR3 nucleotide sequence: TGTGCCAGCAGGGGTTCGGGGGGCTCGGAGACCCAGTACTTC.

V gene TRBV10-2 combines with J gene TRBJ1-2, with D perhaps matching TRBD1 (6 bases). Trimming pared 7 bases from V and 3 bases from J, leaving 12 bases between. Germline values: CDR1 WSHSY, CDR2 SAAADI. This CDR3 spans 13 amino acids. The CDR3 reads CASTPGQHYGYTF. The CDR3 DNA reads TGCGCCAGCACCCCGGGACAACACTATGGCTACACCTTC.

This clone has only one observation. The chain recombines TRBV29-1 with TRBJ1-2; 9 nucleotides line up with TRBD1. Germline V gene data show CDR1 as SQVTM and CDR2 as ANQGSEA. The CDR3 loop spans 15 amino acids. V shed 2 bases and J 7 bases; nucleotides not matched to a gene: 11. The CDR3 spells CSVEPTQGAVGGYTF. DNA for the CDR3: TGCAGCGTTGAACCGACACAGGGGGCGGTTGGTGGCTACACCTTC.

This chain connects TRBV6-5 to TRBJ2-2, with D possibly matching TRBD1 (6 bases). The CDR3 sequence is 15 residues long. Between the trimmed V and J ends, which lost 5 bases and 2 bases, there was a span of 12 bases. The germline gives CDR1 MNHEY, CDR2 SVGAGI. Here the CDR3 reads CASSRTAVNTGELFF. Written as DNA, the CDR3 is TGTGCCAGCAGTCGGACAGCCGTTAACACCGGGGAGCTGTTTTTT.

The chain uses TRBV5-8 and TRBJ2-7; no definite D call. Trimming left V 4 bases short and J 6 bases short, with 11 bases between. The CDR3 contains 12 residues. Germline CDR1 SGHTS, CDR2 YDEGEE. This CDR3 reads CASSQSGPEQYF. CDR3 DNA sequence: TGTGCCAGCAGCCAATCAGGACCCGAGCAGTACTTC.

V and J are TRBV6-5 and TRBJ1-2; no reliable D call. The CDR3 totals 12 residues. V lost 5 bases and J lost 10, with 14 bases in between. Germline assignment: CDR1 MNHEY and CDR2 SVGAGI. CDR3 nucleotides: TGTGCCAGCAGTCGCCACGGCGTCTTCTACACCTTC. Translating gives CASSRHGVFYTF.

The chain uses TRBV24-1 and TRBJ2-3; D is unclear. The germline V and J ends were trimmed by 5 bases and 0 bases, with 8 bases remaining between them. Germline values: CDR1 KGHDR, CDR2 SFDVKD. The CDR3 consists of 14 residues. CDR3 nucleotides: TGTGCCACCAGTGGGCCATTGAGCACAGATACGCAGTATTTT. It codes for CATSGPLSTDTQYF.

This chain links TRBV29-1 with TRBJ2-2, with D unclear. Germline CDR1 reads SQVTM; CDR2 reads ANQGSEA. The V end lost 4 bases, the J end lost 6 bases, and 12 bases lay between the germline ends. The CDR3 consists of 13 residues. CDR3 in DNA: TGCAGCGTTGGGCCATCCCCTGCCGGGGAGCTGTTTTTT. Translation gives CSVGPSPAGELFF.

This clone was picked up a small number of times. CDR3: CASSLLGDSPLHF. The DNA for the CDR3 is TGTGCCAGCAGCTTGTTGGGGGATTCACCCCTCCACTTT. The chain recombines TRBV5-8 with TRBJ1-6, with D possibly matching TRBD1 (5 bases). Germline V gene data show CDR1 as SGHTS and CDR2 as YDEGEE. V lost 1 base to trimming and J lost 8 bases, with 7 bases between them. The CDR3 runs to 13 residues.

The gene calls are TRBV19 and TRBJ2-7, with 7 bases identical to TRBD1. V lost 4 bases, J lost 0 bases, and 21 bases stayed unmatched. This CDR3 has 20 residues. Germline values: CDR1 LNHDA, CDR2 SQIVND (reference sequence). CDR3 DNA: TGTGCCAGTAGTACTCAACTTTTACAGGGGTCCGATTCGGGCTCCTACGAGCAGTACTTC. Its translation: CASSTQLLQGSDSGSYEQYF. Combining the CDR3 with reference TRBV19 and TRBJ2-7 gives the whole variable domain DGGITQSPKYLFRKEGQNVTLSCEQNLNHDAMYWYRQDPGQGLRLIYYSQIVNDFQKGDIAEGYSVSREKKESFPLTVTSAQKNPTAFYLCASSTQLLQGSDSGSYEQYFGPGTRLTVT.

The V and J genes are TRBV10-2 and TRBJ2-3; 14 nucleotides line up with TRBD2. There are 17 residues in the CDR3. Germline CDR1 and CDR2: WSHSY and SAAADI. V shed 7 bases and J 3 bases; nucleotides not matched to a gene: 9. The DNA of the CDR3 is TGCGCCAGCACCCCGGACCGGACTAGCGGGGGGACAGATACGCAGTATTTT. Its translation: CASTPDRTSGGTDTQYF.

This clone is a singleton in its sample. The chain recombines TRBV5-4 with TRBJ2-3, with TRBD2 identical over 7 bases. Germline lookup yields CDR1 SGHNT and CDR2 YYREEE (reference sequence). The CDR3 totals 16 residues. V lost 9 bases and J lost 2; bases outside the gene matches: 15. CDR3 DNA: TGTGCCACCTACACTCTTGCGGGGGTGAACACAGATACGCAGTATTTT. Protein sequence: CATYTLAGVNTDTQYF.

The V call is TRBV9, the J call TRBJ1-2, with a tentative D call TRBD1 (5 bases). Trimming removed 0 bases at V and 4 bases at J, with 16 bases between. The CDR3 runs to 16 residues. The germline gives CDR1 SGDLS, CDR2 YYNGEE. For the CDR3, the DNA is TGTGCCAGCAGCGTAGATGGAAGTCAGGGTTCCTATGGCTACACCTTC. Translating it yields CASSVDGSQGSYGYTF.

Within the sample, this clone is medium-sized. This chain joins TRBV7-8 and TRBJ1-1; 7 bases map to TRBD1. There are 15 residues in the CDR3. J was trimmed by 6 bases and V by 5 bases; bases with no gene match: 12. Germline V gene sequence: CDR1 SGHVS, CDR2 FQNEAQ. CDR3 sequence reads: CASSTREGARAEAFF. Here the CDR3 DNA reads TGTGCCAGCAGCACGCGAGAGGGGGCGCGAGCTGAAGCTTTCTTT.